Reported below is one T cell receptor (beta chain). The antigen is unknown. This sample stems from a study of regulatory T cells in long-lasting Graves disease. Findings of the study overall: Patients with persistent disease shared 2,700 or so public clonotypes, outpacing the approximately 870 shared by new patients. Since the sample size was small, accuracy may have been reduced.

Time point defined: persistent/refractory GD, antithyroid drugs over 5 years with positive TRAb. Extracted PBMC RNA gave rise to the TCR library. The patients were enrolled through endocrinology in Xi'an, China. The CDR3 is made up of 13 amino acids. Germline V gives CDR1 SGHNT, CDR2 YYREEE (reference sequence). Trimming stripped 4 bases from V and 5 bases from J, with 12 bases between. CDR3-region Arm-PCR and iRepertoire HTBI primers produced the TCR beta libraries. One entry per CDR3 protein results from TCRdb running MiXCR on the multiplex PCR reads. Among 350,000 to 500,000 distinct CDR3 sequences, roughly a fifth were seen once, and the ten largest hold roughly 13%.

Sequenced material: peripheral blood mononuclear cells (PBMCs), taken when the disease was refractory, from a patient treated with antithyroid drugs. J is TRBJ2-5 and V is TRBV5-4, with a possible D match to TRBD1 (6 bases). The origin of this receptor is a female donor with Graves disease. CDR3 loop: CASSGDIAETQYF. The CDR3 nucleotides read TGTGCCAGCAGCGGGGACATTGCTGAGACCCAGTACTTC.